The clone carrying this T cell receptor (beta chain) was detected a few times. This entry comes from a study of T cells in Graves' hyperthyroidism and ophthalmopathy. Study information: Sampling of peripheral blood happened at initial diagnosis, prior to any treatment.

TCR beta CDR3 region amplification was performed from RNA transcripts. Initially, a first-round RT-PCR of the TCR CDR3 employed the HTBI primer set. TCRdb itself ran the multiplex PCR reads through MiXCR, one entry per CDR3 protein. The sample includes hundreds of thousands of distinct CDR3 sequences, about two fifths seen only once; the top ten take around 10%. V was trimmed by 7 bases and J by 7 bases, leaving 20 bases between them. Germline assignment: CDR1 SNHLY and CDR2 FYNNEI. The CDR3 loop spans 14 amino acids. This receptor was identified in a young man with Graves' hyperthyroidism. Sequences were obtained from blood. The chain couples TRBV2 to TRBJ2-7; D is perhaps TRBD2 (5 bases). The CDR3: CASTPFGLAREQYF. CDR3 DNA: TGTGCCAGCACCCCGTTTGGCCTAGCTAGGGAGCAGTACTTC.